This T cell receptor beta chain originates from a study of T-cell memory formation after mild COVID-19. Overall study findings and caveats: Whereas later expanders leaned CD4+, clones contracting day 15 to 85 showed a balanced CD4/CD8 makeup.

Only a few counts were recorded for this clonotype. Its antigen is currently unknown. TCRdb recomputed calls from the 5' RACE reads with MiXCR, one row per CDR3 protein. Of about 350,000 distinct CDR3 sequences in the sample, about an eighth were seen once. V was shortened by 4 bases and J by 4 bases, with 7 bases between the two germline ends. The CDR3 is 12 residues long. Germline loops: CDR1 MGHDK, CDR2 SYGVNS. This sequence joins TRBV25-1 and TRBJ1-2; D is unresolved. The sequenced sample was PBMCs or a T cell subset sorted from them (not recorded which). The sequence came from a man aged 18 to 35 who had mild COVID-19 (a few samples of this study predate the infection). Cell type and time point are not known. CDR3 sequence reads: CASSAPLYGYTF. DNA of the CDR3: TGTGCCAGCAGTGCCCCCCTCTATGGCTACACCTTC.